This T cell receptor (beta chain) was retrieved from a study of early T cells in non-severe SARS-CoV-2 infection. The wider study: The input, bulk RNA from unsorted whole blood, was sequenced, and chains were unpaired. Study findings and constraints: Clonotype matching in VDJdb favored anti-spike CD8 responses and did not capture private and CD4 specificities.

Remarks on this clonotype: What it binds is unknown.

TCRdb itself ran the 5' RACE reads through MiXCR, one entry per CDR3 protein. Of under 45,000 distinct CDR3 sequences listed, over 5% were seen once; the top ten hold about 5.7%. The CDR3 has 14 amino acids. CDR1 MNHEY and CDR2 SMNVEV come from the germline V gene (reference sequence). V lost 6 bases and J 5 bases, leaving 14 bases between the germline ends. The TCR was taken from an adult who was a healthcare worker with PCR-confirmed SARS-CoV-2 infection or an uninfected control (not recorded which). Sequenced material: whole blood, taken at baseline. This chain uses TRBV27 with TRBJ1-5; the D gene is possibly TRBD1 (6 bases). The CDR3 sequence: CASSPQGTYQPQHF. The CDR3 DNA sequence: TGTGCCAGCAGCCCACAGGGAACTTATCAGCCCCAGCATTTT.